The subject of this entry is one T cell receptor (beta chain). The antigen it binds to is not known. No clone much larger than this one lies a single base away; base qualities are absent. TCRbeta CDR3 regions were amplified from genomic DNA by means of the immunoSEQ Assay, a bias-controlled multiplex PCR. On the authors' methods: The number of nucleated cells in each sample was estimated by amplification of reference gene primers within the assay. To quantify the absolute abundance of each unique TCRbeta CDR3 rearrangement, sequence reads were collapsed and filtered. For each sample, productive Simpson clonality was calculated as the square root of Simpson's diversity index over productive rearrangements. TCRdb holds this immuneACCESS table with in-frame rearrangements only. Some clones are missing; in checked studies, unresolved V genes explain under half, and the rest has no known cause. Clonal size and the V and J genes are those of that table, whereas D and trimming came from the DNA. The sample table holds 140,000 or so clones, of which 65% to 85% were seen once. 8.9% of the sample lies in the top ten.

This entry belongs to a study of blood T cell repertoires in COVID-19 (dated by TCRdb to 2020 to 2022). Looking at the study overall: Collaborator samples came from the United States, Italy and Spain and covered acute and convalescent phases of COVID-19. Subjects who had been exposed to COVID-19, were actively infected with it, or had recovered from it provided the deeply sampled blood TCRbeta repertoires that made up the dataset. Where available, HLA class I and class II types were obtained from metadata supplied by the sample provider rather than from assay-based typing. The samples were drawn from the first 160 participants of the ongoing ImmuneRACE study and from 1,254 subjects provided by 6 global collaborators. Sample metadata almost always included a de-identified subject ID, COVID-19 status, age in years and sex. The material from the prospective study consisted of cDNA or gDNA derived from T cells, B-cell-depleted T cells, or PBMCs. The repertoires were released in a freely available public database intended as a resource for research on the immune response to SARS-CoV-2. What the research found in general, with its limitations: Clinical and demographic metadata were provided uncurated, with the amount varying by source and participant.

The CDR3 runs 14 residues from the cysteine to the phenylalanine. CDR3 DNA only is kept here, 42 bases in frame from base 1. The junction shows trimming of 0 bases on V and 9 bases on J, and the gene matches do not reach 6 bases of it. From a lookup of the germline V gene, CDR1 and CDR2 are SNHLY and FYNNEI. At one collaborating source in Seattle, patients were enrolled during active infection and were followed longitudinally through the course of disease. The collaborating institutions used their own protocols to collect whole blood in K2EDTA tubes. For TCRbeta analysis, collaborators shipped samples as frozen whole blood, isolated PBMCs, or DNA extracted from either of those sample types.

The material sequenced was peripheral blood. Recombination connected TRBV2 to TRBJ2-5, with 8 junctional bases fitting TRBD2. The source is a man aged 25-40 years with COVID-19, enrolled during active disease. The CDR3 has the sequence CASSEAGLDSSQYF. The bases read TGTGCCAGCAGTGAAGCGGGACTAGACAGCTCCCAGTACTTC.